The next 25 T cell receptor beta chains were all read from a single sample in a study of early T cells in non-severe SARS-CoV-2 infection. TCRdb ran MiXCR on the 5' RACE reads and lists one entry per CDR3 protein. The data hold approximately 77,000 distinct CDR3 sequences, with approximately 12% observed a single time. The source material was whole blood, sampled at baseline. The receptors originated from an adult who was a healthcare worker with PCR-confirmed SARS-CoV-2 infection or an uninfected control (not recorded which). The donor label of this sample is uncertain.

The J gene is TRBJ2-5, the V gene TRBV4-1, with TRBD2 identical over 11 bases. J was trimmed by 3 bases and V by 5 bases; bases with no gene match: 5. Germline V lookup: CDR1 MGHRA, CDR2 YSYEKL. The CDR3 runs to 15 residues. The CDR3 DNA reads TGCGCCAGCAGCTTACCGGGACTAGCGGAAGAGACCCAGTACTTC. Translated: CASSLPGLAEETQYF.

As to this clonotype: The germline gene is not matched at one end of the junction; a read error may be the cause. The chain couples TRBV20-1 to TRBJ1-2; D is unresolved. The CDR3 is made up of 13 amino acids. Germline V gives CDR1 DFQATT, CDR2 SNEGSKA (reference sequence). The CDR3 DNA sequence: TGCAGTGCTCGAGACATTTTAAACTATGGCTACACCTTC. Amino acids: CSARDILNYGYTF.

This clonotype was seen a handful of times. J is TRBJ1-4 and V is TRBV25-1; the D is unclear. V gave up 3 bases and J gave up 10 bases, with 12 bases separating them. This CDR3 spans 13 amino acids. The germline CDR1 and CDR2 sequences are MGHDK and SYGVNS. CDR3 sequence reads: CASSDAGGGKLFF. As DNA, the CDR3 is TGTGCCAGCAGTGATGCTGGCGGAGGAAAACTGTTTTTT. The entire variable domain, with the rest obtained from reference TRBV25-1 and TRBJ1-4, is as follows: EADIYQTPRYLVIGTGKKITLECSQTMGHDKMYWYQQDPGMELHLIHYSYGVNSTEKGDLSSESTVSRIRTEHFPLTLESARPSHTSQYLCASSDAGGGKLFFGSGTQLSVL.

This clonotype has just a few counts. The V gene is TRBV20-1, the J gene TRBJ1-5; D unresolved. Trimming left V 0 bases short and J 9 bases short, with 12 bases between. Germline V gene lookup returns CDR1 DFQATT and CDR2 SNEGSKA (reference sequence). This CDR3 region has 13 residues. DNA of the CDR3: TGCAGTGCTAGAGACGCCCGGAGTGGGCCCCAGCATTTT. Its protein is CSARDARSGPQHF.

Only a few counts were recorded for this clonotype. CDR3 sequence: CASSFNSPGGSEQFF. CDR3 nucleotide sequence: TGTGCCAGCAGCTTCAACTCACCCGGGGGGAGTGAGCAGTTCTTC. This chain joins TRBV7-9 and TRBJ2-1; 7 positions match TRBD2. The germline CDR1 and CDR2 sequences are SEHNR and FQNEAQ (reference sequence). Trimming took 3 bases from V and 9 from J; bases not matched to a gene: 11. This CDR3 comprises 15 residues.

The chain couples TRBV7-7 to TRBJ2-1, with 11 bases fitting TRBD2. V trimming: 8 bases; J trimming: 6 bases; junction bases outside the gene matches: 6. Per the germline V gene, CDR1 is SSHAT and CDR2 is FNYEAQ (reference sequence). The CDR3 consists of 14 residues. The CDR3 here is CASRALAGGNEQFF. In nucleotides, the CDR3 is TGTGCCAGCCGAGCGCTAGCGGGGGGCAATGAGCAGTTCTTC. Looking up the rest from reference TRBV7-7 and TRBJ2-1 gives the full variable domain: GAGVSQSPRYKVTKRGQDVTLRCDPISSHATLYWYQQALGQGPEFLTYFNYEAQPDKSGLPSDRFSAERPEGSISTLTIQRTEQRDSAMYRCASRALAGGNEQFFGPGTRLTVL.

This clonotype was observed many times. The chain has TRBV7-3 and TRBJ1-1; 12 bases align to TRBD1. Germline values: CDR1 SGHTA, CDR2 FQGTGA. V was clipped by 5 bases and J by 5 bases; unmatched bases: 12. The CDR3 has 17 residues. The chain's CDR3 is CASSVLPGQGARTEAFF. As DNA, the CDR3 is TGTGCCAGCAGCGTACTCCCGGGACAGGGGGCTCGGACTGAAGCTTTCTTT.

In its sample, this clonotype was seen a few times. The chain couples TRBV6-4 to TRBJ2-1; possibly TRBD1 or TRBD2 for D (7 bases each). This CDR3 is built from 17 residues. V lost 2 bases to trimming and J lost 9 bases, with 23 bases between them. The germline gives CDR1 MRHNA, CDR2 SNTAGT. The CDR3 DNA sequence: TGTGCCAGCAGTGACGGGTTGGCGGGAGAGGGGGCTGCTGAGCAGTTCTTC. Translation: CASSDGLAGEGAAEQFF.

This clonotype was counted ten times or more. In nucleotides, the CDR3 is TGTGCCAGCAGTCTCTTAGAAGCTTTCTTT. Protein: CASSLLEAFF. The chain combines TRBV6-1 with TRBJ1-1; D is undetermined. Trimming removed 5 bases at V and 8 bases at J, with 6 bases between. The germline V gene encodes CDR1 MNHNS and CDR2 SASEGT. The CDR3 is made up of 10 amino acids.

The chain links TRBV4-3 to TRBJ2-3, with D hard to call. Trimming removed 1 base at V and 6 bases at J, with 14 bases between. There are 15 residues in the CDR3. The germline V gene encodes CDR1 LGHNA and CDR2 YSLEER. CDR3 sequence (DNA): TGCGCCAGCAGCCAAGCCCCCTCGTCGGCGGATACGCAGTATTTT. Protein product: CASSQAPSSADTQYF.

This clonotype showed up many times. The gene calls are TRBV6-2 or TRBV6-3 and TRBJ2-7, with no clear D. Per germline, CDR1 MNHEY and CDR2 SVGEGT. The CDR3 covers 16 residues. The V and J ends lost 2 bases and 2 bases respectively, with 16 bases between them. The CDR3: CASSYNPRSQTYEQYF. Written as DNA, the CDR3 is TGTGCCAGCAGTTACAATCCTAGGAGTCAGACCTACGAGCAGTACTTC.

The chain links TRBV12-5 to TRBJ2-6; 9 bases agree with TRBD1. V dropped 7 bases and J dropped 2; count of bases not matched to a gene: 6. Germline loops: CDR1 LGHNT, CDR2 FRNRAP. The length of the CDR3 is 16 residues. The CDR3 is CASAPGTGTGANVLTF. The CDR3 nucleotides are TGTGCTAGTGCCCCCGGGACAGGGACTGGGGCCAACGTCCTGACTTTC.

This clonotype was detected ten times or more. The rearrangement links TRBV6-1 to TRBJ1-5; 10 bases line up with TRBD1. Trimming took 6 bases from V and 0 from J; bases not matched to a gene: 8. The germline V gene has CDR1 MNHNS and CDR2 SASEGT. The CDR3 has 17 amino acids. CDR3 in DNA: TGTGCCAGCAGGAGGGGACAGGGGCGTTTTAGCAATCAGCCCCAGCATTTT. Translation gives CASRRGQGRFSNQPQHF.

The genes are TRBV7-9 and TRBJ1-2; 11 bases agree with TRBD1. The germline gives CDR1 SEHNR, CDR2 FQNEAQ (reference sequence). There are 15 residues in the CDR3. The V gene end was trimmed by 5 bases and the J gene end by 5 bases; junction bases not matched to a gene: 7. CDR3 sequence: CASSTDRGRRYGYTF. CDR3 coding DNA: TGTGCCAGCAGCACGGACAGGGGGCGACGTTATGGCTACACCTTC.

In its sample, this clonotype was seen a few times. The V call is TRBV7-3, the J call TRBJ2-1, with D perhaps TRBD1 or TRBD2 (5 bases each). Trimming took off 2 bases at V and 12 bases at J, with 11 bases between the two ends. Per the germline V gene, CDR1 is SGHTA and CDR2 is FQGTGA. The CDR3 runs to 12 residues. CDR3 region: CASSLEVGTQFF. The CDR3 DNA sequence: TGTGCCAGCAGCTTAGAAGTAGGGACGCAGTTCTTC.

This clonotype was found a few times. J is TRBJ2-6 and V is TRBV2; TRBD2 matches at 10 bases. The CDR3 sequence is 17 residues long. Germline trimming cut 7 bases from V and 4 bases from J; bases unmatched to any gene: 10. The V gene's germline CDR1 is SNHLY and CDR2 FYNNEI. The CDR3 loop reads CASTALAGGSGANVLTF. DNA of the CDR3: TGTGCCAGCACCGCTTTAGCGGGAGGATCGGGGGCCAACGTCCTGACTTTC.

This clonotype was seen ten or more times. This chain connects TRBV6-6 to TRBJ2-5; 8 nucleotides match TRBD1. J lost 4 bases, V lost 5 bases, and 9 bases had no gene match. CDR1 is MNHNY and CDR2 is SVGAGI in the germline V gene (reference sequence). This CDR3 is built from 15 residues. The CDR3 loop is CASSPRTGTRETQYF. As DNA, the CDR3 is TGTGCCAGCAGTCCTAGGACAGGGACGAGAGAGACCCAGTACTTC.

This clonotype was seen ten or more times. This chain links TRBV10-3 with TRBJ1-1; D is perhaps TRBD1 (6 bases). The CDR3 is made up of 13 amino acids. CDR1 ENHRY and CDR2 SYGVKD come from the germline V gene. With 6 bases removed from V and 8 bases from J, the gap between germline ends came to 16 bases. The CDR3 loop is CAISVDRYYEAFF. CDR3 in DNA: TGTGCCATCAGCGTGGACAGATATTACGAAGCTTTCTTT.

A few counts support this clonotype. The CDR3 loop reads CASSYSGTVTEAFF. As DNA, the CDR3 is TGTGCCAGCAGTTACTCCGGGACCGTGACTGAAGCTTTCTTT. This chain uses TRBV6-5 with TRBJ1-1; perhaps TRBD1 as D (5 bases). The CDR3 is 14 residues long. Germline CDR1 is MNHEY and CDR2 is SVGAGI. The germline V and J ends were trimmed by 0 bases and 5 bases, with 10 bases remaining between them.

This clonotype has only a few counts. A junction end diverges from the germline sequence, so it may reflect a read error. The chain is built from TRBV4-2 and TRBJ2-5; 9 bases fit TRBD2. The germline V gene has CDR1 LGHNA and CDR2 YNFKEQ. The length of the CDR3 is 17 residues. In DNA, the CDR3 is TGTGTCAGCAGCCAAGATATCGGACTAGCGAGCCAAGAGACCCAGTACTTC. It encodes CVSSQDIGLASQETQYF.

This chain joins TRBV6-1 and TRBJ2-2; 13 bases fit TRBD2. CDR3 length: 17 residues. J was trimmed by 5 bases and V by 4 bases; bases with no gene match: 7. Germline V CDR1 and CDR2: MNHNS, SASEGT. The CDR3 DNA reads TGTGCCAGCAGTGGGACTAGCGGGAGTTCAGAGACCGGGGAGCTGTTTTTT. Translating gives CASSGTSGSSETGELFF.

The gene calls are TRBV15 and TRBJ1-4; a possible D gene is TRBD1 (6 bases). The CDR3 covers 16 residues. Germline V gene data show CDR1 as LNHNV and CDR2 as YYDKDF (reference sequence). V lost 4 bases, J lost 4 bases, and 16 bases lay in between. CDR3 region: CATSKVRGSGNEKLFF. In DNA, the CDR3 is TGTGCCACCAGCAAGGTCAGGGGCAGTGGTAATGAAAAACTGTTTTTT. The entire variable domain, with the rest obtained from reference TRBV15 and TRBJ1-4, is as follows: DAMVIQNPRYQVTQFGKPVTLSCSQTLNHNVMYWYQQKSSQAPKLLFHYYDKDFNNEADTPDNFQSRRPNTSFCFLDIRSPGLGDTAMYLCATSKVRGSGNEKLFFGSGTQLSVL.

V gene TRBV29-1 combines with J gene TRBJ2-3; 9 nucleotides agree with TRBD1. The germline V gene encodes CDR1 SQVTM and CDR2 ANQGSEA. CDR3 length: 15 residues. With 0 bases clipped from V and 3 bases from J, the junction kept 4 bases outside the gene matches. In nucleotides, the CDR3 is TGCAGCGTTGAAGAGACAGGGGGGCGGACAGATACGCAGTATTTT. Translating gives CSVEETGGRTDTQYF.

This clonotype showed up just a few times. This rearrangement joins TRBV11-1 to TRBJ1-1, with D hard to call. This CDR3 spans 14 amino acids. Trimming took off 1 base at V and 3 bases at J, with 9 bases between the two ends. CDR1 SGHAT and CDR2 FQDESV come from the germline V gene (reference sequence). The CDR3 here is CASSLVEKDTEAFF. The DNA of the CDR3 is TGTGCCAGCAGCTTAGTTGAGAAGGACACTGAAGCTTTCTTT.

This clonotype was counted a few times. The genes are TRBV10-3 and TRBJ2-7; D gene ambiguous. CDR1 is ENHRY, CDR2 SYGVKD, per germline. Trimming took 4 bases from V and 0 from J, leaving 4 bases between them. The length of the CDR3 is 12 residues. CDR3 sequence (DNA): TGTGCCATCAGTGGGGGCTCCTACGAGCAGTACTTC. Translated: CAISGGSYEQYF.